This is a list of T cell receptor beta chains from one sample in a study of T cells after somatic rescue of genetic block. This table comes from immunoSEQ multiplex PCR, and its TCRdb copy is limited to in-frame clones, with some not included. The table has approximately 110,000 clones, about 89% seen once. Sequencing was carried out using peripheral blood mononuclear cells (PBMCs). These receptors all come from a woman aged 18-29 years. CDR3s include the opening cysteine and the closing phenylalanine or tryptophan. Each record gives: D gene, clone size, V gene, J gene, CDR3 length, CDR3 DNA, CDR3 protein. The D gene is left open where the match is weak. Part of the rows lack a size; the others show once, few, many or a class for expanded clones.

NA	NA	TRBV5-1	TRBJ1-1	16	TGCGCCAGCAGCTTGGAGGCAACCAGCGGCAACACTGAAGCTTTCTTT	CASSLEATSGNTEAFF
NA	NA	TRBV19	TRBJ1-3	15	TGTGCCAGTAGTATGCCGGTAGACTCTGGAAACACCATATATTTT	CASSMPVDSGNTIYF
NA	NA	TRBV9	TRBJ1-1	14	TGTGCCAGCAGCGTAGCGGATGAACGCACTGAAGCTTTCTTT	CASSVADERTEAFF
NA	NA	TRBV9	TRBJ2-7	13	TGTGCCAGCAGCCCTGGACACTCCTACGAGCAGTACTTC	CASSPGHSYEQYF
NA	NA	TRBV20-1	TRBJ2-7	11	TGCATGATGACAGGACCTTCTGCGCAGTACTTC	CMMTGPSAQYF
NA	NA	TRBV7-2	TRBJ2-1	16	TGTGCCAGCAGTTTGTACGGAGAAGCGCCCTACAATGAGCAGTTCTTC	CASSLYGEAPYNEQFF
NA	NA	TRBV5-6	TRBJ1-2	12	TGTGCCAGCAGCTTTATTCAGAATCGCTACACCTTC	CASSFIQNRYTF
NA	NA	TRBV11-2	TRBJ1-3	15	TGTGCCAGCAGCTTACAGCATCGCTCTGGAAACACCATATATTTT	CASSLQHRSGNTIYF
NA	NA	TRBV9	TRBJ2-3	15	TGTGCCAGCAGCCCAGTATTGGGCAGCACAGATACGCAGTATTTT	CASSPVLGSTDTQYF
NA	NA	TRBV27	TRBJ1-1	14	TGTGCCAGCAGTTCGGGGGCTGGGAACACTGAAGCTTTCTTT	CASSSGAGNTEAFF
NA	NA	TRBV6-1	TRBJ1-3	14	TGTGCCAGCAGTGAGTGGGGTGCTGGAAACACCATATATTTT	CASSEWGAGNTIYF
NA	once	TRBV28	TRBJ2-7	16	TGTGCCAGCAGTACGGGAGATGGGGGGCGATTCTACGAGCAGTACTTC	CASSTGDGGRFYEQYF
TRBD1	once	TRBV2	TRBJ2-6	16	TGTGCCAGCAGGGGGACAGGGAAATCGGGGGCCAACGTCCTGACTTTC	CASRGTGKSGANVLTF
NA	once	TRBV14	TRBJ1-2	13	TGTGCCAGCAGCCCTAGACAGCAGGATGGCTACACCTTC	CASSPRQQDGYTF
TRBD1	NA	TRBV10-3	TRBJ1-1	14	TGTGCCATCAGCCCGACAGGGCCTACCAATGAAGCTTTCTTT	CAISPTGPTNEAFF
TRBD1	NA	TRBV4-1	TRBJ1-6	17	TGCGCCAGCAGCCGGGAACAGGGGGCCGTCAATAATTCACCCCTCCACTTT	CASSREQGAVNNSPLHF
NA	NA	TRBV5-6	TRBJ1-1	14	TGTGCCAGCAGCTTGGGTCGGGTGAACACTGAAGCTTTCTTT	CASSLGRVNTEAFF
NA	NA	TRBV30	TRBJ1-3	11	TGTGCCTGGAGAGCGGGAAACACCATATATTTT	CAWRAGNTIYF
NA	NA	TRBV4-3	TRBJ1-1	16	TGCGCCAGCAGCCAAGATCTGTCGGGCCCGAACACTGAAGCTTTCTTT	CASSQDLSGPNTEAFF
NA	NA	TRBV5-1	TRBJ1-5	14	TGCGCCAGCAGCCCCGACAACTACAATCAGCCCCAGCATTTT	CASSPDNYNQPQHF
TRBD1	NA	TRBV5-5	TRBJ1-5	18	TGTGCCAGCAGCATAAGAGGGACAGGGGGCCAAAGCAATCAGCCCCAGCATTTT	CASSIRGTGGQSNQPQHF
NA	NA	TRBV18	TRBJ1-1	16	TGTGCCAGCTCACCAGAGACAGGATCTCTGAACACTGAAGCTTTCTTT	CASSPETGSLNTEAFF
NA	few	TRBV4-3	TRBJ1-1	17	TGCGCCAGCAGCCGGGGTCCGGGGTCGGGACCGAACACTGAAGCTTTCTTT	CASSRGPGSGPNTEAFF
NA	NA	TRBV7-9	TRBJ1-5	12	TGTGCCAGCAGCTTAGGGGTACAGCCCCAGCATTTT	CASSLGVQPQHF
NA	NA	TRBV5-1	TRBJ1-4	14	TGCGCCAGCAGCAAGGAGGGCCTTAATGAAAAACTGTTTTTT	CASSKEGLNEKLFF
TRBD1	NA	TRBV7-3	TRBJ2-3	15	TGTGCCAGCAGCTTAACCTCGGACAGGGCAGATACGCAGTATTTT	CASSLTSDRADTQYF
NA	NA	TRBV4-1	TRBJ1-5	15	TGCGCCAGCAAAACCCGGTGGGCAGAGAATCAGCCCCAGCATTTT	CASKTRWAENQPQHF
NA	once	TRBV6-5	TRBJ1-2	13	TGTGCCAGCAGGTCAGGCTACCTCCATGGCTACACCTTC	CASRSGYLHGYTF
TRBD1	NA	TRBV9	TRBJ2-7	15	TGTGCCAGCAGCGTAGGGACAGGGGGAACCTACGAGCAGTACTTC	CASSVGTGGTYEQYF
NA	once	TRBV4-3	TRBJ1-5	15	TGCGCCAGCAGCCAAGATAGGGGGGGGACGGAGCCCCAGCATTTT	CASSQDRGGTEPQHF
TRBD1	NA	TRBV18	TRBJ1-2	13	TGTGCCAGCTCTCACGACAGGGTCTATGGCTACACCTTC	CASSHDRVYGYTF
NA	few	TRBV4-2	TRBJ1-6	16	TGTGCCAGCAGCCAAGATGCCGGGGGCCGGTATTCACCCCTCCACTTT	CASSQDAGGRYSPLHF
NA	NA	TRBV10-3	TRBJ1-1	16	TGTGCCACCGACGTCGGGGGAAACGTAGGACGCACTGAAGCTTTCTTT	CATDVGGNVGRTEAFF
NA	NA	TRBV19	TRBJ1-1	14	TGTGCCAGTTGGGAAGGACGGATGAACACTGAAGCTTTCTTT	CASWEGRMNTEAFF
NA	NA	TRBV9	TRBJ2-2	13	TGTGCCAGCAGCGTAGGGGACACCGGGGAGCTGTTTTTT	CASSVGDTGELFF
NA	NA	TRBV2	TRBJ2-7	14	TGTGCCAGCTCAGCTGGGGGGATGCGGTACGAGCAGTACTTC	CASSAGGMRYEQYF
TRBD1	NA	TRBV7-9	TRBJ2-7	12	TGTGCCAGCAGCTCAGGGGGTTCCGAGCAGTACTTC	CASSSGGSEQYF
TRBD2	NA	TRBV7-9	TRBJ2-7	15	TGTGCCAGCAGCCCCGAGGCTAGCGGTACCTACGAGCAGTACTTC	CASSPEASGTYEQYF
NA	NA	TRBV4-3	TRBJ2-1	12	TGCGCCAGCAGCCAGGGTTGGAATGAGCAGTTCTTC	CASSQGWNEQFF
NA	once	TRBV4-1	TRBJ2-4	22	TGCGCCAGCAGCCAAGTTGAGGTTTTGGGCACTTTCGCCTTACTAGCCAAAAACATTCAGTACTTC	CASSQVEVLGTFALLAKNIQYF
NA	NA	TRBV4-1	TRBJ1-3	15	TGCGCCAGCAGCCAGGGGATGATTGCTGGAAACACCATATATTTT	CASSQGMIAGNTIYF
TRBD2	NA	TRBV14	TRBJ2-3	15	TGTGCCAGCAGCCAGCGGGGGGGCAGGACAGATACGCAGTATTTT	CASSQRGGRTDTQYF
NA	once	TRBV18	TRBJ1-1	14	TGTGCCAGCTCACCCCAGGCCCTGAACACTGAAGCTTTCTTT	CASSPQALNTEAFF